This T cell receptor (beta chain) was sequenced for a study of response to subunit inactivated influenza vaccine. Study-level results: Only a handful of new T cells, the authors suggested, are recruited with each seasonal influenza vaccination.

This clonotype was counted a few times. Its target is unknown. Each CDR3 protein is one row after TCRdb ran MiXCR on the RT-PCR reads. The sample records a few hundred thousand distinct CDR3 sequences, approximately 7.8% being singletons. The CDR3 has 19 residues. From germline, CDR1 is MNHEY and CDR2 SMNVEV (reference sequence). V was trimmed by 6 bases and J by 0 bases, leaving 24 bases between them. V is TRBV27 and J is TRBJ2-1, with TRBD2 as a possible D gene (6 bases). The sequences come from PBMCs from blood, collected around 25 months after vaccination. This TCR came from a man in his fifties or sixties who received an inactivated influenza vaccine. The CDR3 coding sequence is TGTGCCAGCAGCCTCTCTCGCAAGGGGTACGGGGGCTCCTACAATGAGCAGTTCTTC. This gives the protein CASSLSRKGYGGSYNEQFF.